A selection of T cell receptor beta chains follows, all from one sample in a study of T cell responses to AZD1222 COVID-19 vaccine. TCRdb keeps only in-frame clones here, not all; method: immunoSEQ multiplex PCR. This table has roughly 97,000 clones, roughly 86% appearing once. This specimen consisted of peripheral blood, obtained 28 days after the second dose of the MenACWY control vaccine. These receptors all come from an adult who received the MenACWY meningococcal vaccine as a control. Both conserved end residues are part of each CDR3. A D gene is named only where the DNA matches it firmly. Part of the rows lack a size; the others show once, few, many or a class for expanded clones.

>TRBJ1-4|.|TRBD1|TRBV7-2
TGTGCCAGCAGCCCCGGACAGGGAAGGACTAATGAAAAACTGTTTTTT
CASSPGQGRTNEKLFF
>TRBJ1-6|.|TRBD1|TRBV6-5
TGTGCCAGCAGTTCGGGACAGGGGATAGTTTCCCTCCACTTT
CASSSGQGIVSLHF
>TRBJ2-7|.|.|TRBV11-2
TGTGCCAGCAGCTTAGATAGGGAATTCCGAACTAAATACGAGCAGTACTTC
CASSLDREFRTKYEQYF
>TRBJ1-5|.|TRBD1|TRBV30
TGTGCCTGGAGTGTCCGGACAGGGGTCTGGAATCAGCCCCAGCATTTT
CAWSVRTGVWNQPQHF
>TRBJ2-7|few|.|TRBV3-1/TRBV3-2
TGTGCCAGCAGCCCTTCGTGGGGAGGAACACAGACCTACGAGCAGTACTTC
CASSPSWGGTQTYEQYF
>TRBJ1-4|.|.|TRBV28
TGTGCCAGCAGTTTATTGTCCCGTAATGAAAAACTGTTTTTT
CASSLLSRNEKLFF
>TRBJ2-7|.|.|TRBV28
TGTGCCAGCAGTTTACGGGGTCTTAGCACGGGTTCCTACGAGCAGTACTTC
CASSLRGLSTGSYEQYF
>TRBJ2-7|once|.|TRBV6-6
TGTGCCAGCAGCCCCGGGACGGGGCTCCGGCCCTACGAGCAGTACTTC
CASSPGTGLRPYEQYF
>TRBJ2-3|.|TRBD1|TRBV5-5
TGTGCCAGCAGCACTGCGGGACAGGGGGCGACAGATACGCAGTATTTT
CASSTAGQGATDTQYF
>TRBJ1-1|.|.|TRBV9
TGTGCCAGCAGCGTAGGCCAGGCGAACACTGAAGCTTTCTTT
CASSVGQANTEAFF